One and the same sample provided the 24 T cell receptor beta chains below, sequenced in a study of cytotoxic CD8 clonotypes in ibrutinib-treated CLL. The assay was immunoSEQ multiplex PCR, and TCRdb's table has in-frame clones only and misses some. The sample holds approximately 170,000 clones, roughly 88% seen once. The sequences come from PBMCs, collected at disease progression, from a patient treated with ibrutinib. These receptors originate from a human donor with chronic lymphocytic leukemia.

A word on this clone: Just one base apart from a much larger clone, this may be a read error. The CDR3 DNA is TGTGCCAGCAGCCTATCAGGGGGCACTGAAGCTTTCTTT. Translation gives CASSLSGGTEAFF. V and J are TRBV5-8 and TRBJ1-1; 7 bases map to TRBD1. CDR3 length: 13 residues. Germline CDR1 reads SGHTS; CDR2 reads YDEGEE. V gave up 4 bases and J gave up 4 bases; unmatched junction bases: 4.

The chain couples TRBV6-6 to TRBJ2-7; 9 bases map to TRBD2. The V gene's germline CDR1 is MNHNY and CDR2 SVGAGI (reference sequence). The length of the CDR3 is 14 residues. With V trimmed by 7 bases and J by 6 bases, 10 bases remained unmatched. CDR3 sequence (DNA): TGTGCCAGCACCAATAGCGGGAGCCGGTTCGAGCAGTACTTC. Its protein product is CASTNSGSRFEQYF.

The chain combines TRBV4-1 with TRBJ2-5; unclear D gene. Per germline, CDR1 MGHRA and CDR2 YSYEKL. V was clipped by 1 base and J by 4 bases, with 10 bases between them. CDR3 length: 14 residues. The CDR3 is CASSQGVGSETQYF. CDR3 in DNA: TGCGCCAGCAGCCAAGGGGTAGGCTCAGAGACCCAGTACTTC.

In its sample, this clone was seen once. The DNA for the CDR3 is TGTGCCAGCAGTGAAGCGCTCGGTTCTCGGTTCTTC. It translates to CASSEALGSRFF. V usage is TRBV6-1 and J usage is TRBJ2-1, with no clear D. This CDR3 has 12 amino acids. Looked up from germline, CDR1 is MNHNS and CDR2 is SASEGT. Trimming cost V 0 bases and J 15 bases, with 12 bases left between them.

The CDR3 bases are TGCGCCGCTAGGAAAGACAGCACAGTGAACACCGGGGAGCTGTTTTTT. Translation gives CAARKDSTVNTGELFF. The chain carries TRBV4-1 and TRBJ2-2; D is possibly TRBD1 (5 bases). Germline loops: CDR1 MGHRA, CDR2 YSYEKL. Trimming took 11 bases from V and 1 from J, leaving 20 bases between them. The CDR3 is 16 residues long.

The CDR3 DNA reads as TGTGCCAGCAGCCCCCATGTTGCAACTAATGAAAAACTGTTTTTT. It encodes CASSPHVATNEKLFF. This chain joins TRBV11-2 and TRBJ1-4; D is undetermined. Trimming pared 5 bases from V and 0 bases from J, leaving 10 bases between. The length of the CDR3 is 15 residues. Germline V gene data show CDR1 as SGHAT and CDR2 as FQNNGV.

The chain links TRBV6-5 to TRBJ1-2, with 7 bases aligning to TRBD1. This CDR3 has 16 residues. The germline V gene has CDR1 MNHEY and CDR2 SVGAGI. The trim removed 2 bases at V and 5 bases at J, leaving 11 bases unmatched. The CDR3 reads CASSYVRTGTRYGYTF. The DNA for the CDR3 is TGTGCCAGCAGTTACGTTCGGACAGGAACGCGGTATGGCTACACCTTC.

This clone was seen only once. This chain joins TRBV6-5 and TRBJ2-7; the D call may be TRBD1 or TRBD2 (5 bases each). Germline V gene data show CDR1 as MNHEY and CDR2 as SVGAGI. The CDR3 consists of 12 residues. Deletions cut 6 bases from V and 6 bases from J, with 12 bases between. The CDR3 protein is CASSFRDGEQYF. The DNA for the CDR3 is TGTGCCAGCAGCTTCCGGGACGGCGAGCAGTACTTC.

This clone showed up just once. The V call is TRBV5-1, the J call TRBJ2-1, with 11 bases that match TRBD2. The CDR3 consists of 15 residues. J lost 6 bases, V lost 0 bases, and 2 bases had no gene match. Germline values: CDR1 SGHRS, CDR2 YFSETQ. The CDR3 region is CASSLATSGSNEQFF. The CDR3 region has the DNA TGCGCCAGCAGCTTGGCTACTAGCGGGAGCAATGAGCAGTTCTTC.

J is TRBJ1-1 and V is TRBV2; D gene ambiguous. The ends were cut back, 6 bases at V and 1 base at J, with 6 bases in the middle. The CDR3 is 12 amino acids. Germline V CDR1 and CDR2: SNHLY, FYNNEI. CDR3 sequence (DNA): TGTGCCAGCAGACAGACGAACACTGAAGCTTTCTTT. Translating gives CASRQTNTEAFF. Full variable domain (rest looked up from reference TRBV2 and TRBJ1-1): EPEVTQTPSHQVTQMGQEVILRCVPISNHLYFYWYRQILGQKVEFLVSFYNNEISEKSEIFDDQFSVERPDGSNFTLKIRSTKLEDSAMYFCASRQTNTEAFFGQGTRLTVV.

CDR3 residues: CASYWARRTEAFF. CDR3 bases: TGTGCCAGCTATTGGGCGCGGCGCACTGAAGCTTTCTTT. The V and J genes are TRBV6-5 and TRBJ1-1, with unresolved D. Trimming removed 8 bases at V and 4 bases at J, with 14 bases between. This CDR3 region has 13 residues. Looked up from germline, CDR1 is MNHEY and CDR2 is SVGAGI.

This sequence joins TRBV7-8 and TRBJ1-5; tentatively, D is TRBD1 (6 bases). The CDR3 sequence is 16 residues long. V was clipped by 1 base and J by 3 bases, with 13 bases between them. Germline values: CDR1 SGHVS, CDR2 FQNEAQ. The CDR3 DNA reads TGTGCCAGCAGCTTAGAAGGACAGAACGTCAATCAGCCCCAGCATTTT. This codes for CASSLEGQNVNQPQHF.

The CDR3 spells CASSQDSGANVLTF. The DNA of the CDR3 is TGTGCCAGCAGCCAGGACTCTGGGGCCAACGTCCTGACTTTC. This chain links TRBV14 with TRBJ2-6; no reliable D call. Trimming removed 3 bases from V and 0 bases from J, with 3 bases in between. Germline V gene data show CDR1 as SGHDN and CDR2 as FVKESK. There are 14 residues in the CDR3.

The chain is built from TRBV4-3 and TRBJ2-6; D is perhaps TRBD1 (5 bases). CDR3 length: 18 amino acids. V was cut by 0 bases and J by 0 bases, with 12 bases left in between. CDR1 and CDR2 (germline): LGHNA, YSLEER. As DNA, the CDR3 is TGCGCCAGCAGCCAAGACTATACAGGTCGCTCTGGGGCCAACGTCCTGACTTTC. Protein sequence: CASSQDYTGRSGANVLTF.

The gene calls are TRBV7-9 and TRBJ1-1, with unresolved D. The CDR3 length is 12 residues. CDR1 and CDR2 from the germline V gene are SEHNR and FQNEAQ (reference sequence). Deletions cut 7 bases from V and 0 bases from J, with 6 bases between. Here the CDR3 DNA reads TGTGCCAGCAATTCGGTGAACACTGAAGCTTTCTTT. This codes for CASNSVNTEAFF. The full variable domain, completed using reference TRBV7-9 and TRBJ1-1, is DTGVSQNPRHKITKRGQNVTFRCDPISEHNRLYWYRQTLGQGPEFLTYFQNEAQLEKSRLLSDRFSAERPKGSFSTLEIQRTEQGDSAMYLCASNSVNTEAFFGQGTRLTVV.

This clone was observed a handful of times. J is TRBJ2-2 and V is TRBV6-5; possibly TRBD2 for D (5 bases). The germline V and J ends were trimmed by 0 bases and 5 bases, with 13 bases remaining between them. Germline V lookup: CDR1 MNHEY, CDR2 SVGAGI. The CDR3 consists of 16 residues. CDR3 sequence: CASSYSLAASTGELFF. The CDR3 nucleotides are TGTGCCAGCAGTTACTCGCTAGCCGCATCGACCGGGGAGCTGTTTTTT.

The CDR3, as DNA: TGTGCCAGCAGCTTATGGTCAGGGGGCACCTCTGGGGCCAACGTCCTGACTTTC. Translated: CASSLWSGGTSGANVLTF. The V and J genes are TRBV7-3 and TRBJ2-6; 8 positions match TRBD1. This CDR3 is built from 18 residues. CDR1 and CDR2 (germline): SGHTA, FQGTGA. The J segment lost 0 bases and the V segment lost 2 bases, leaving 6 bases of the junction unmatched. Combining the CDR3 with reference TRBV7-3 and TRBJ2-6 gives the whole variable domain GAGVSQTPSNKVTEKGKYVELRCDPISGHTALYWYRQSLGQGPEFLIYFQGTGAADDSGLPNDRFFAVRPEGSVSTLKIQRTERGDSAVYLCASSLWSGGTSGANVLTFGAGSRLTVL.

The V gene is TRBV5-5, the J gene TRBJ2-7; D uncertain. The CDR3 is 13 amino acids. The germline gives CDR1 SGHKS, CDR2 YYEKEE (reference sequence). Trimming removed 1 base at V and 0 bases at J, with 5 bases between. The CDR3 is CASSLTASYEQYF. The DNA of the CDR3 is TGTGCCAGCAGCTTGACAGCCTCCTACGAGCAGTACTTC. Full variable domain (remainder filled in from reference TRBV5-5 and TRBJ2-7): DAGVTQSPTHLIKTRGQQVTLRCSPISGHKSVSWYQQVLGQGPQFIFQYYEKEERGRGNFPDRFSARQFPNYSSELNVNALLLGDSALYLCASSLTASYEQYFGPGTRLTVT.

This clone was picked up one time. The J gene is TRBJ2-4, the V gene TRBV4-1; possible D gene TRBD1, 5 bases. CDR1 and CDR2 (germline): MGHRA, YSYEKL. V lost 0 bases, J lost 8 bases, and 8 bases lay in between. This CDR3 is 13 amino acids long. This chain's CDR3 is CASSQDSRDIQYF. CDR3 in DNA: TGCGCCAGCAGCCAAGACAGCAGGGACATTCAGTACTTC.

The chain is built from TRBV19 and TRBJ2-1; 12 positions match TRBD2. Germline V CDR1 and CDR2: LNHDA, SQIVND (reference sequence). Unmatched junction bases numbered 7, after V lost 7 bases and J lost 6 bases. CDR3 length equals 15 residues. For the CDR3, the DNA is TGTGCCAGTAAGATGTCTAGCGGGAGGGCCAATGAGCAGTTCTTC. Protein product: CASKMSSGRANEQFF.

This chain joins TRBV27 and TRBJ2-6, with D possibly being TRBD2 (6 bases). Germline assignment: CDR1 MNHEY and CDR2 SMNVEV (reference sequence). Trimming stripped 7 bases from V and 4 bases from J, with 17 bases between. The CDR3 extends over 16 amino acids. The CDR3 region has the DNA TGTGCCAGCACGGTATGGGGAGGATTCGGGGCCAACGTCCTGACTTTC. It translates to CASTVWGGFGANVLTF.

A word on this clone: Its ends do not fully match the called genes, so a read error is possible. The chain carries TRBV2 and TRBJ2-7; 11 nucleotides line up with TRBD2. CDR3 size: 16 residues. Germline assignment: CDR1 SNHLY and CDR2 FYNNEI. CDR3 coding DNA: TGTGCCAGCAGTGAAAGTCTGGGGACTAGCGGAAAGATGCGAGGCTTC. Encoded protein: CASSESLGTSGKMRGF.

This chain links TRBV29-1 with TRBJ2-1; no clear D gene. CDR1 is SQVTM and CDR2 is ANQGSEA in the germline V gene. The CDR3 contains 14 residues. Trimming removed 6 bases at V and 4 bases at J, with 16 bases between. CDR3: CSVYPAERYNEQFF. CDR3 nucleotides: TGCAGCGTGTACCCCGCAGAGAGATACAATGAGCAGTTCTTC.

CDR3 protein: CASSHGRRSGANVLTF. Here the CDR3 DNA reads TGTGCCAGCAGCCATGGACGGCGCTCTGGGGCCAACGTCCTGACTTTC. This chain uses TRBV5-8 with TRBJ2-6; D remains unclear. The V gene lost 4 bases and the J gene lost 0 bases, with 11 bases spanning the gap. CDR1 is SGHTS and CDR2 is YDEGEE in the germline V gene. This CDR3 spans 16 amino acids.